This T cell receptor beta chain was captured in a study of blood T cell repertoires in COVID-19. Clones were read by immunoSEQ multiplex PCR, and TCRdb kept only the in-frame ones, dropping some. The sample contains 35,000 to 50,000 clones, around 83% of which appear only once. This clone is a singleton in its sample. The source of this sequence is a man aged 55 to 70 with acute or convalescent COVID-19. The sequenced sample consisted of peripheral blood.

The CDR3 nucleotides are TGTGCCAGCAGCTCCAACAAGGGACTAGCGGGAGAGGGCACCGGGGAGCTGTTTTTT. Encoded protein: CASSSNKGLAGEGTGELFF. The chain recombines TRBV7-3 with TRBJ2-2, with 14 bases lining up with TRBD2. Per germline, CDR1 SGHTA and CDR2 FQGTGA. V shed 4 bases, J shed 4 bases, and the junction held 11 bases outside the gene matches. CDR3 size: 19 residues.